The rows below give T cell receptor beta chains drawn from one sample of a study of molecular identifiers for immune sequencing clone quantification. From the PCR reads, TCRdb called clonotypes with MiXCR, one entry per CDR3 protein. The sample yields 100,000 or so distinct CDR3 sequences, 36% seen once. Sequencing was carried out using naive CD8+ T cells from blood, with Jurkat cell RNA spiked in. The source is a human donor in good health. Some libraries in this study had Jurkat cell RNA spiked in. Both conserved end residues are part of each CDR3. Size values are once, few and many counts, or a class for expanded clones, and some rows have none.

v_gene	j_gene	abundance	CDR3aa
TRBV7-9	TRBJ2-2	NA	CASSFAGRGNTGELFF
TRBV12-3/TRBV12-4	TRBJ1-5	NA	CASSLRDSNQPQHF
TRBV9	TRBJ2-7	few	CASSVGPGPYEQYF
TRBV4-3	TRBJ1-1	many	CASSQTRGTEAFF
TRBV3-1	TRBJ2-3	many	CASSWTSGSKDTQYF
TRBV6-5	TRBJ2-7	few	CASSLPPIYEQYF
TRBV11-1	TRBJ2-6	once	CASSFFGVLTF
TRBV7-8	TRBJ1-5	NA	CASSLGRSNQLQHF
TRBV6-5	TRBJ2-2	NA	CASSYALTSGRVYTGELFF
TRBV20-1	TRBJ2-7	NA	CSADRGSYEQYF
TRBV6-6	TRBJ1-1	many	CASRERGVTEAFF
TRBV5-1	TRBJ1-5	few	CASSYPGVQPQHF
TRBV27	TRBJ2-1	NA	CASSLWTGVEEQFF
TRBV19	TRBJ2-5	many	CASRESYQETQYF
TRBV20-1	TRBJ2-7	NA	CSAPQYYEQYF
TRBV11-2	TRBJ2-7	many	CASSSTGGWHEQYF
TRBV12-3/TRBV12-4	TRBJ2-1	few	CASRGSGGDYNEQFF
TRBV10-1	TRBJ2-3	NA	CASSELREAVDTQYF
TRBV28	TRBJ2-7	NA	CASGTSSYEQYF
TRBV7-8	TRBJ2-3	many	CASSPGTGGPDTQYF
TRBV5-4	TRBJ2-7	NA	CASSFGRSEQYF
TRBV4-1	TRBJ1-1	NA	CASSRGVTDTEAFF
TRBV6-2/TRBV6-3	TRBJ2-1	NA	CASSYSIFGGKYNEQFF
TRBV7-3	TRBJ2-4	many	CASSPDIAKNIQYF
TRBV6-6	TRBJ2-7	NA	CASSYVEGQAFYEQYF
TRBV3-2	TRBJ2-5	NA	CASSQDMGLGETQYF
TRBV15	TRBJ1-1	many	CATSRVTDTEAFF
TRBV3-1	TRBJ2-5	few	CASSQEGQQETQYF
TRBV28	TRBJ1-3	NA	CASSRGSSGNTKYF
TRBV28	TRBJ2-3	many	CASNEVQPTPDTQYF
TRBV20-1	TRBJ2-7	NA	CSASPRDRSTYEQYF
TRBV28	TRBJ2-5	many	CASSTGGQETQYF
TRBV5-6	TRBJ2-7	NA	CASSPRAGNWIYEQYF
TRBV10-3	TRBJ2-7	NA	CAISPSSGFSSYEQYF
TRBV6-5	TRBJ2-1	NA	CASSYSLAGGYNEQIF
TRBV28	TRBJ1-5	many	CASTGRRYNQPQHF
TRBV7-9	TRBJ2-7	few	CASSPPGTSGIEQYF
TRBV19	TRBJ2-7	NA	CASSASGTGDYEQYF
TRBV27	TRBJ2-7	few	CASSFAVPYEQYF
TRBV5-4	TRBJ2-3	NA	CASSLVLKTGSTDTRYF